Below are 30 T cell receptor beta chains sequenced from a single sample in a study of blood T cells in healthy people across ages (dated by TCRdb to between 2014 and 2017). The library was generated by 5' RACE. Instrument on record: Illumina HiSeq 2500. A second PCR of 7 to 11 cycles was performed with a sample-barcoded 5' primer and a J-beta primer mix. TCRdb reran the public reads through fastp at Q25 and MiXCR, keeping productive beta chains. Rows with a matching CDR3 protein are joined into one entry that keeps the most common DNA and genes. Here the sample has roughly 1.5 million distinct CDR3 sequences; approximately 43% occur a single time. The ten largest clones represent approximately 4.1% of the sample. Sequencing was done on a sample of blood. Receptor source: a woman aged 18-35 years in good health.

The CDR3 protein is CASSVGGTDNEQFF. In DNA, the CDR3 is TGTGCCAGCAGCGTAGGAGGAACCGACAATGAGCAGTTCTTC. The chain has TRBV9 and TRBJ2-1; D not resolved. The CDR3 contains 14 residues. Between the trimmed V and J ends, which lost 0 bases and 5 bases, there was a span of 9 bases. Germline CDR1 and CDR2: SGDLS and YYNGEE.

This clonotype showed up just a few times. J is TRBJ2-1 and V is TRBV6-1, with a possible D match to TRBD2 (6 bases). The CDR3 runs 13 residues. Germline V gene data show CDR1 as MNHNS and CDR2 as SASEGT. Trimming took 9 bases from V and 3 from J, leaving 12 bases between them. CDR3 sequence (DNA): TGTGCCAGTGTTAGCGGTATCTACAATGAGCAGTTCTTC. Its translation is CASVSGIYNEQFF.

The V call is TRBV7-9, the J call TRBJ1-2; D uncertain. Trimming left V 4 bases short and J 2 bases short, with 17 bases between. CDR3 size: 16 residues. Germline lookup yields CDR1 SEHNR and CDR2 FQNEAQ (reference sequence). CDR3 residues: CASSSPLESLNYGYTF. CDR3 bases: TGTGCCAGCAGCTCACCCCTAGAGAGTTTGAACTATGGCTACACCTTC.

The rearrangement uses TRBV6-2 or TRBV6-3 and TRBJ2-1, with TRBD2 matching over 14 bases. The CDR3 covers 19 residues. Trimming at V came to 6 bases and at J to 8 bases, leaving 18 bases not matched to a gene. In germline, CDR1 is MNHEY, CDR2 SVGEGT. CDR3 bases: TGTGCCAGCAGCCAGCGCCCCGGGACTAGCGGGAGTAGGATAGATGAGCAGTTCTTC. As protein: CASSQRPGTSGSRIDEQFF.

The chain has TRBV6-6 and TRBJ2-3; weak D call: TRBD1 (6 bases). From germline, CDR1 is MNHNY and CDR2 SVGAGI (reference sequence). CDR3 length equals 14 residues. Trimming removed 5 bases from V and 5 bases from J, with 14 bases in between. The CDR3 nucleotides read TGTGCCAGCAGTCCCAGGGGCCGAGGAGATACGCAGTATTTT. Encoded protein: CASSPRGRGDTQYF.

The V gene is TRBV6-2 or TRBV6-3, the J gene TRBJ1-1; 9 bases match TRBD1. CDR3 size: 15 residues. The V segment lost 5 bases and the J segment 1 base; nucleotides outside the gene matches: 5. CDR1 is MNHEY and CDR2 is SVGEGT in the germline V gene. The CDR3 coding sequence is TGTGCCAGCAGTCCCGTGACAGGGGGGAACACTGAAGCTTTCTTT. Translating gives CASSPVTGGNTEAFF.

This chain links TRBV7-9 with TRBJ2-7; TRBD1 might be the D (5 bases). This CDR3 has 10 residues. The V and J ends lost 8 bases and 6 bases respectively, with 8 bases between them. Germline-derived CDR1 and CDR2 are SEHNR and FQNEAQ (reference sequence). DNA of the CDR3: TGTGCCAGCCAGGGCCCCGAGCAGTACTTC. Translated: CASQGPEQYF.

This clonotype was recorded a few times. V is TRBV20-1 and J is TRBJ1-5; weak D call: TRBD1 (6 bases). The CDR3 totals 16 residues. V was clipped by 1 base and J by 0 bases, with 13 bases between them. Per the germline V gene, CDR1 is DFQATT and CDR2 is SNEGSKA (reference sequence). In nucleotides, the CDR3 is TGCAGTGCTAGAGGCGGGGGGGCTGATAGCAATCAGCCCCAGCATTTT. Amino acid sequence: CSARGGGADSNQPQHF.

The chain combines TRBV6-5 with TRBJ2-1; D is unclear. Germline V gene sequence: CDR1 MNHEY, CDR2 SVGAGI. The CDR3 loop spans 15 amino acids. The V end was cut by 2 bases, the J end by 6 bases, with 14 bases between. The CDR3 loop is CASSYGVPSINEQFF. The CDR3 DNA sequence: TGTGCCAGCAGTTACGGGGTTCCCTCCATCAATGAGCAGTTCTTC.

This clonotype was counted only a few times. The V and J genes are TRBV20-1 and TRBJ1-2; the D is unclear. The germline V and J ends were trimmed by 3 bases and 1 base, with 18 bases remaining between them. Germline assignment: CDR1 DFQATT and CDR2 SNEGSKA (reference sequence). The CDR3 has 16 amino acids. This CDR3 reads CSASGRTALRNYGYTF. DNA for the CDR3: TGCAGTGCTAGCGGCCGAACAGCCCTCCGTAACTATGGCTACACCTTC.

This clonotype was counted at least ten times. V usage is TRBV2 and J usage is TRBJ2-7, with D hard to call. Germline CDR1 SNHLY, CDR2 FYNNEI. This CDR3 comprises 11 residues. The ends were cut back, 2 bases at V and 7 bases at J, with 6 bases in the middle. CDR3 amino acids: CASSENLEQYF. CDR3 DNA: TGTGCCAGCAGTGAAAATTTAGAGCAGTACTTC.

This clonotype was observed a few times. The chain couples TRBV10-3 to TRBJ2-2, with 7 bases that match TRBD1. The germline V gene encodes CDR1 ENHRY and CDR2 SYGVKD. This CDR3 is 14 amino acids long. V gave up 6 bases and J gave up 4 bases; unmatched junction bases: 5. The CDR3: CAIRGTASTGELFF. CDR3 nucleotides: TGTGCCATCAGGGGGACAGCAAGCACCGGGGAGCTGTTTTTT.

V is TRBV20-1 and J is TRBJ1-2, with TRBD1 as a possible D gene (6 bases). V was shortened by 5 bases and J by 4 bases, with 17 bases between the two germline ends. Germline V gives CDR1 DFQATT, CDR2 SNEGSKA (reference sequence). This CDR3 region has 14 residues. CDR3 residues: CSAEGRAGAYGYTF. The CDR3 nucleotides are TGCAGTGCTGAAGGGAGGGCAGGGGCCTATGGCTACACCTTC.

The chain uses TRBV7-2 and TRBJ2-3, with a tentative D call TRBD1 (6 bases). From germline, CDR1 is SGHTA and CDR2 FQGNSA. This CDR3 is 16 amino acids long. Trimming pared 5 bases from V and 3 bases from J, leaving 18 bases between. CDR3 DNA sequence: TGTGCCAGCAGCGAGTTCAGGGGCGCAGAAACAGATACGCAGTATTTT. This encodes CASSEFRGAETDTQYF.

This chain connects TRBV28 to TRBJ2-4, with a possible D match to TRBD2 (6 bases). V dropped 8 bases and J dropped 4 bases, with 18 bases sitting between them. The CDR3 runs 15 residues. Germline CDR1 reads MDHEN; CDR2 reads SYDVKM. As DNA, the CDR3 is TGTGCCAGCTCGAGGCGCCCGGGGGAAAAAAACATTCAGTACTTC. Its translation: CASSRRPGEKNIQYF.

This sequence joins TRBV5-6 and TRBJ2-3; no reliable D call. With 1 base removed from V and 3 bases from J, the gap between germline ends came to 21 bases. The CDR3 totals 18 residues. The germline V gene encodes CDR1 SGHDT and CDR2 YYEEEE. The CDR3 here is CASSLLARDESITDTQYF. The CDR3 bases are TGTGCCAGCAGCTTGTTGGCAAGGGATGAGAGTATTACAGATACGCAGTATTTT.

The rearrangement uses TRBV24-1 and TRBJ1-5; TRBD1 matches at 7 bases. CDR1 KGHDR and CDR2 SFDVKD come from the germline V gene. The CDR3 runs 16 residues. Trimming took 4 bases from V and 4 from J; bases not matched to a gene: 9. The CDR3 here is CATSEAHRGANQPQHF. CDR3 DNA sequence: TGTGCCACCAGTGAAGCACACAGGGGCGCGAATCAGCCCCAGCATTTT.

The chain has TRBV27 and TRBJ2-5, with 8 bases lining up with TRBD1. Germline values: CDR1 MNHEY, CDR2 SMNVEV (reference sequence). J was trimmed by 3 bases and V by 6 bases; bases with no gene match: 9. The CDR3 contains 15 residues. The CDR3: CASRPRTGRKETQYF. In DNA form, the CDR3 reads TGTGCCAGCAGACCTAGGACAGGGAGAAAAGAGACCCAGTACTTC.

V gene TRBV29-1 combines with J gene TRBJ2-7; D uncertain. The CDR3 runs to 13 residues. Germline lookup yields CDR1 SQVTM and CDR2 ANQGSEA. V shed 2 bases and J shed 0 bases, with 8 bases lying between them. Written as DNA, the CDR3 is TGCAGCGTTGAAAACGGGTACTCCTACGAGCAGTACTTC. It yields the protein CSVENGYSYEQYF.

Note on this clonotype: Relative to the germline gene, one junction end is altered; a read error may explain this. The chain links TRBV4-2 to TRBJ2-3, with 8 bases fitting TRBD1. The CDR3 loop spans 13 amino acids. Germline V gene data show CDR1 as LGHNA and CDR2 as YNFKEQ. CDR3 sequence (DNA): TGTGCCAGCAGCCACGCAGGGGGCAATACGCAGTGTTTT. This translates into CASSHAGGNTQCF.

Of note for this clonotype: This may stem from a read error, because a much larger clone lies one nucleotide away. The gene calls are TRBV2 and TRBJ2-1; D not certain. Germline CDR1 and CDR2: SNHLY and FYNNEI. V lost 3 bases, J lost 6 bases, and 12 bases lay in between. The CDR3 totals 14 residues. This CDR3 reads CASSEARRGNEQFF. The CDR3, as DNA: TGTGCCAGCAGTGAGGCTAGACGAGGCAATGAGCAGTTCTTC.

V is TRBV28 and J is TRBJ2-1; TRBD1 matches 9 bases. The V and J ends lost 4 bases and 5 bases, in that order; junction bases with no gene match: 3. Germline CDR1 is MDHEN and CDR2 is SYDVKM. The CDR3 covers 14 residues. As DNA, the CDR3 is TGTGCCAGCAGTTCCGGGACAGGGAACAATGAGCAGTTCTTC. It translates to CASSSGTGNNEQFF.

Remarks on this clonotype: A much larger clone sits a single nucleotide away, making a read error possible. The rearrangement joins TRBV25-1 to TRBJ1-2; tentative D call: TRBD1 (5 bases). V was trimmed by 2 bases and J by 4 bases, leaving 11 bases between them. CDR3 size: 14 residues. Germline V gene sequence: CDR1 MGHDK, CDR2 SYGVNS. CDR3 loop: CASSEEGLVYGYTF. The CDR3 coding sequence is TGTGCCAGCAGTGAAGAGGGGTTGGTCTATGGCTACACCTTC.

In regard to this clonotype: Just one base apart from a much larger clone, this may be a read error. V gene TRBV9 combines with J gene TRBJ2-1, with a tentative D call TRBD1 (6 bases). Matching the DNA end better, TRBJ2-7 makes the J call doubtful. CDR1 is SGDLS, CDR2 YYNGEE, per germline. The CDR3 runs to 13 residues. The CDR3 reads CASNRDIYNEQYF. The CDR3 DNA reads TGTGCCAGCAATCGGGACATCTACAATGAGCAGTACTTC.

This clonotype occurred a few times. The genes are TRBV7-2 and TRBJ1-1; D is ambiguous. The germline CDR1 and CDR2 sequences are SGHTA and FQGNSA. CDR3 length: 14 amino acids. Trimming removed 0 bases at V and 2 bases at J, with 7 bases between. CDR3 bases: TGTGCCAGCAGCTTAGCCGGATACAACACTGAAGCTTTCTTT. It specifies CASSLAGYNTEAFF.

The chain couples TRBV9 to TRBJ2-7; no clear D. This CDR3 contains 17 residues. The V end lost 0 bases, the J end lost 7 bases, and 23 bases lay between the germline ends. Germline CDR1 and CDR2: SGDLS and YYNGEE. The CDR3: CASSVEGTEPLHNEQYF. The CDR3 coding sequence is TGTGCCAGCAGCGTAGAGGGAACAGAACCCCTTCACAATGAGCAGTACTTC.

The CDR3 DNA follows: TGTGCCAGCAGTTACTCCCTAGCGGTAGATACGCAGTATTTT. Encoded protein: CASSYSLAVDTQYF. The genes are TRBV6-5 and TRBJ2-3; 7 bases map to TRBD2. The CDR3 extends over 14 amino acids. J lost 5 bases, V lost 0 bases, and 2 bases had no gene match. Per germline, CDR1 MNHEY and CDR2 SVGAGI.

The chain has TRBV7-2 and TRBJ2-1; 11 bases fit TRBD2. Losses at the gene ends were 0 bases for V and 4 bases for J; bases not matched to a gene: 8. CDR1 and CDR2 from the germline V gene are SGHTA and FQGNSA. The CDR3 totals 18 residues. CDR3 DNA sequence: TGTGCCAGCAGCTTAGCTCGACTCGGGACTAGCGGTTACAATGAGCAGTTCTTC. Translated: CASSLARLGTSGYNEQFF.

A note on this clonotype: The germline gene is not matched at one end of the junction; a read error may be the cause. This sequence joins TRBV2 and TRBJ2-7, with TRBD1 matching 8 bases. The end of the DNA fits TRBJ2-5 better, so the J call may be wrong. Germline CDR1 is SNHLY and CDR2 is FYNNEI. This CDR3 has 14 residues. The CDR3 nucleotides are TGTGCCACCAGTGGGGGGACAGGAGGAGAGACCCAGTACTTC. Amino acids: CATSGGTGGETQYF.

In DNA, the CDR3 is TGTGCCAGTAGTGTCGGGCTAGCGGGAGGGTGGAATGAGCAGTTCTTC. Translating it yields CASSVGLAGGWNEQFF. The chain links TRBV19 to TRBJ2-1, with 12 bases that match TRBD2. The CDR3 has 16 amino acids. Germline CDR1 reads LNHDA; CDR2 reads SQIVND (reference sequence). Trimming cost V 5 bases and J 7 bases; bases outside gene matches: 9.